This TCR beta chain appears in the sequencing data of a study of liver allograft versus peripheral blood T cells. Study-wide context: Comparing T cell receptor repertoires in transplanted livers with those in recipients' peripheral blood was part of the design. Study-wide points: There were reportedly differences between T cell receptor repertoires inside liver allografts and those in peripheral blood.

Unmatched junction bases numbered 10, after V lost 1 base and J lost 4 bases. CDR3 length: 18 residues. TCRdb recomputed calls from the reads with MiXCR, one row per CDR3 protein. The sample records about 3,700 distinct CDR3 sequences, around 16% being singletons. This clonotype appeared once. Its antigen is still unknown. The sequence was collected from a human patient who had a liver transplant. Some T cells may have originated in the graft donor. V and J are TRBV12-3 or TRBV12-4 and TRBJ1-5; TRBD1 matches 10 bases. CDR3 amino acids: CASSLGLRDRGGNQPQHF. CDR3 nucleotide sequence: TGTGCCAGCAGTTTAGGCCTCCGGGACAGGGGTGGAAATCAGCCCCAGCATTTT.